A selection of T cell receptor beta chains follows, all from one sample in a study of cytomegalovirus exposure and HLA in healthy donors. Measured with immunoSEQ multiplex PCR; TCRdb has only the in-frame clones, and not every one. The sample includes 130,000 or so clones, about 73% of them seen just once. Material for sequencing was PBMCs. These receptors were taken from a woman in her thirties or forties in good health and CMV-seronegative. The conserved cysteine and the conserved F or W are not part of the CDR3 here.

v_gene: TRBV20-1
len: 9
CDR3aa: SADRSYEQY

v_gene: TRBV28
len: 12
CDR3aa: ASSLRSGQGLKY

v_gene: TRBV10-3
len: 17
CDR3aa: AIRRAGLAGVPSSYEQY

v_gene: TRBV5-1
len: 14
CDR3aa: ASSLGLTGTQETQY

v_gene: TRBV7-2
len: 13
CDR3aa: ASSFLGTSGYEQY

v_gene: TRBV12-5
len: 11
CDR3aa: ASGSGGFETQY

v_gene: TRBV9
len: 13
CDR3aa: ASTQRDTNTGELF

v_gene: TRBV15
len: 15
CDR3aa: ATSRDLAGANQETQY

v_gene: TRBV7-3
len: 13
CDR3aa: ASSPGQPSTDTQY

v_gene: TRBV28
len: 12
CDR3aa: ASKGQGLNYGYT

v_gene: TRBV7-2
len: 17
CDR3aa: ASSLTLQGARGDNQPQH

v_gene: TRBV4-1
len: 14
CDR3aa: ASSQGPEGGVDEQF

v_gene: TRBV6-5
len: 12
CDR3aa: ASSYSTGGHGYT

v_gene: TRBV11-2
len: 15
CDR3aa: ASRESRDRGLQETQY

v_gene: TRBV7-2
len: 13
CDR3aa: ASSPMMTSGETQY

v_gene: TRBV18
len: 13
CDR3aa: ASSPPRTVQETQY

v_gene: TRBV18
len: 12
CDR3aa: ASSPAGGSYEQY

v_gene: TRBV2
len: 12
CDR3aa: ASTRGGGANVLT

v_gene: TRBV5-6
len: 12
CDR3aa: ASSLVSAMDEQF

v_gene: TRBV7-2
len: 16
CDR3aa: ASSVAWRGGDRSYEQY

v_gene: TRBV6-6
len: 13
CDR3aa: ASRESGVRNSPLH

v_gene: TRBV5-1
len: 10
CDR3aa: ASSSGQGEQY

v_gene: TRBV7-9
len: 11
CDR3aa: SSSARNYNEQF

v_gene: TRBV7-3
len: 13
CDR3aa: ASSLDRANTDTQY

v_gene: TRBV12-5
len: 16
CDR3aa: ASGLVSDRGPAQETQY

v_gene: TRBV9
len: 14
CDR3aa: ASSVDAGGGTDTQY

v_gene: TRBV11-2
len: 11
CDR3aa: ASSFGGGYEQY

v_gene: TRBV5-1
len: 12
CDR3aa: ASTSRGSTDTQY

v_gene: TRBV28
len: 12
CDR3aa: ASTIQDGPYEQY

v_gene: TRBV19
len: 13
CDR3aa: ASSILGQGIQPQH

v_gene: TRBV7-2
len: 15
CDR3aa: ASSLAPQSSATGELF

v_gene: TRBV5-1
len: 12
CDR3aa: ASRRTSGRYEQY

v_gene: TRBV7-3
len: 13
CDR3aa: ASSHSSGTWDTQY

v_gene: TRBV6-5
len: 11
CDR3aa: ASSPPNRGKLF

v_gene: TRBV10-3
len: 11
CDR3aa: AIGGLAGYEQY

v_gene: TRBV7-2
len: 12
CDR3aa: ASSLFPSYTEAF

v_gene: TRBV7-2
len: 12
CDR3aa: ASGLAGGHNEQF

v_gene: TRBV4-1
len: 14
CDR3aa: ASSQGASTLTDTQY

v_gene: TRBV5-1
len: 12
CDR3aa: ASSPGDPNTEAF

v_gene: TRBV28
len: 12
CDR3aa: ASSRQALNQPQH

v_gene: TRBV14
len: 14
CDR3aa: ASSQGLAGGGETQY

v_gene: TRBV10-3
len: 10
CDR3aa: AIRADQETQY

v_gene: TRBV4-1
len: 13
CDR3aa: ASSQDSLGGETQY

v_gene: TRBV2
len: 13
CDR3aa: ASSGRLAAYNEQF

v_gene: TRBV4-2
len: 14
CDR3aa: ASSRNLRETTDTQY

v_gene: TRBV10-2
len: 12
CDR3aa: ASSESSIVETQY

v_gene: TRBV7-2
len: 13
CDR3aa: ASSLLGGGNTEAF

v_gene: TRBV7-2
len: 13
CDR3aa: ASSLVPGGNEKLF

v_gene: TRBV7-2
len: 13
CDR3aa: ASSLAGRGTGELF

v_gene: TRBV15
len: 13
CDR3aa: ATSRLAGVIDTQY

v_gene: TRBV19
len: 12
CDR3aa: ASSLAGVSYEQY

v_gene: TRBV9
len: 14
CDR3aa: ASSNAGLAGVGEQF

v_gene: TRBV7-9
len: 16
CDR3aa: ASSTAGASDHMNTEAF

v_gene: TRBV6-5
len: 13
CDR3aa: ASRSPGTGNSPLH

v_gene: TRBV28
len: 14
CDR3aa: ASSLYGLSQGGEQF

v_gene: TRBV5-8
len: 14
CDR3aa: ASSLGTGTRTDTQY

v_gene: TRBV27
len: 13
CDR3aa: ASSEGTRVRYEQY

v_gene: TRBV4-1
len: 12
CDR3aa: ASSQEQASPEAF

v_gene: TRBV7-2
len: 14
CDR3aa: ASSFLGSGSYNEQF